The 15 T cell receptor beta chains below come from one sample, sequenced in a study of cytomegalovirus exposure and HLA in healthy donors. Both 60 Vbeta primers and 13 Jbeta primers went into the PCR. Produced via immunoSEQ multiplex PCR; TCRdb's table is partial and in-frame only. Of some 180,000 clones listed, around four fifths are singletons. The sample consisted of PBMCs. All receptors derive from a man between 18 and 29 years old in good health and CMV-seronegative.

The V and J genes are TRBV7-3 and TRBJ2-7, with 9 bases fitting TRBD1. V lost 1 base to trimming and J lost 4 bases; unmatched junction nucleotides: 5. This CDR3 comprises 15 residues. Germline V lookup: CDR1 SGHTA, CDR2 FQGTGA. In nucleotides, the CDR3 is TGTGCCAGCAGCTTAATGGGACAGGGAGTTTACGAGCAGTACTTC. Its protein is CASSLMGQGVYEQYF.

V and J are TRBV9 and TRBJ1-2; 9 nucleotides align to TRBD1. Per germline, CDR1 SGDLS and CDR2 YYNGEE. The V gene end was trimmed by 3 bases and the J gene end by 4 bases; junction bases not matched to a gene: 10. This CDR3 has 16 amino acids. CDR3: CASSATGGGGSYGYTF. Written as DNA, the CDR3 is TGTGCCAGCAGCGCGACAGGGGGTGGGGGTAGCTATGGCTACACCTTC.

The chain couples TRBV5-6 to TRBJ2-3; no clear D gene. The CDR3 has 15 residues. CDR1 and CDR2 from the germline V gene are SGHDT and YYEEEE. The germline V and J ends were trimmed by 3 bases and 8 bases, with 19 bases remaining between them. The CDR3 DNA reads TGTGCCAGCAGCTCTTGGAGTTTGGCGCTTGGTACGCAGTATTTT. Protein: CASSSWSLALGTQYF. The full variable domain, rest sourced from reference TRBV5-6 and TRBJ2-3, is DAGVTQSPTHLIKTRGQQVTLRCSPKSGHDTVSWYQQALGQGPQFIFQYYEEEERQRGNFPDRFSGHQFPNYSSELNVNALLLGDSALYLCASSSWSLALGTQYFGPGTRLTVL.

The chain carries TRBV19 and TRBJ2-1, with a tentative D call TRBD1 (6 bases). Germline CDR1 LNHDA, CDR2 SQIVND (reference sequence). Trimming stripped 3 bases from V and 7 bases from J, with 10 bases between. This CDR3 is built from 13 residues. CDR3 in DNA: TGTGCCAGTAGTATTATGAGGGGGAATGAGCAGTTCTTC. This sequence encodes CASSIMRGNEQFF.

The J gene is TRBJ2-5, the V gene TRBV5-1; D possibly corresponds to TRBD2 (5 bases). The CDR3 covers 14 residues. V lost 0 bases and J 7 bases, leaving 13 bases between the germline ends. CDR1 SGHRS and CDR2 YFSETQ come from the germline V gene. CDR3 in DNA: TGCGCCAGCAGCTTGGTTCCAGCCGCGGGGACCCAGTACTTC. As protein: CASSLVPAAGTQYF.

The chain has TRBV27 and TRBJ1-2; unclear D gene. Trimming left V 4 bases short and J 1 base short, with 7 bases between. Germline V gene sequence: CDR1 MNHEY, CDR2 SMNVEV (reference sequence). The CDR3 has 13 residues. CDR3 nucleotide sequence: TGTGCCAGCAGTTACAGCCTTAACTATGGCTACACCTTC. Amino acid sequence: CASSYSLNYGYTF.

The chain recombines TRBV20-1 with TRBJ2-3; D is perhaps TRBD2 (5 bases). Germline CDR1 reads DFQATT; CDR2 reads SNEGSKA (reference sequence). Deletions cut 3 bases from V and 6 bases from J, with 7 bases between. The CDR3 has 11 amino acids. The DNA for the CDR3 is TGCAGTGCTAGTACTAGTGATACGCAGTATTTT. Protein product: CSASTSDTQYF.

The chain recombines TRBV6-1 with TRBJ1-2; 7 bases are shared with TRBD1. Germline V lookup: CDR1 MNHNS, CDR2 SASEGT. With V trimmed by 5 bases and J by 2 bases, 8 bases remained unmatched. The CDR3 covers 15 residues. The CDR3 region has the DNA TGTGCCAGCAGTTCGGAGAGGGGGCGGAACTATGGCTACACCTTC. It codes for CASSSERGRNYGYTF.

This clone was observed once. J is TRBJ1-5 and V is TRBV7-2; 7 nucleotides line up with TRBD1. The V gene end was trimmed by 4 bases and the J gene end by 0 bases; junction bases not matched to a gene: 6. Germline assignment: CDR1 SGHTA and CDR2 FQGNSA. This CDR3 is built from 16 residues. The CDR3 bases are TGTGCCAGCAGCTCGCGAGGGACAGCTAGCAATCAGCCCCAGCATTTT. Translation gives CASSSRGTASNQPQHF.

This rearrangement joins TRBV4-2 to TRBJ1-3; a weak D match, TRBD1 (6 bases). Germline CDR1 and CDR2: LGHNA and YNFKEQ. With 1 base removed from V and 1 base from J, the gap between germline ends came to 11 bases. CDR3 length: 16 amino acids. CDR3 in DNA: TGTGCCAGCAGCCAAGTTTGGCAGGGGTCTGGAAACACCATATATTTT. Its translation is CASSQVWQGSGNTIYF.

The V gene is TRBV7-3, the J gene TRBJ1-1, with D perhaps TRBD1 (5 bases). This CDR3 is 13 amino acids long. V was shortened by 2 bases and J by 6 bases, with 10 bases between the two germline ends. Germline V lookup: CDR1 SGHTA, CDR2 FQGTGA. CDR3: CASSLDWGAEAFF. The CDR3 DNA reads as TGTGCCAGCAGCTTAGATTGGGGGGCTGAAGCTTTCTTT.

The chain links TRBV7-6 to TRBJ1-2, with D maybe TRBD1 (5 bases). The germline gives CDR1 SGHVS, CDR2 FNYEAQ. The CDR3 runs 15 residues. Trimming removed 3 bases from V and 6 bases from J, with 17 bases in between. The CDR3, as DNA: TGTGCCAGCAGCTTCCTCGTAGCCCCGGGGGATGGCTACACCTTC. It yields the protein CASSFLVAPGDGYTF.

This clone was seen once. The rearrangement joins TRBV7-8 to TRBJ1-1, with D possibly being TRBD1 (5 bases). The CDR3 is made up of 13 amino acids. Per the germline V gene, CDR1 is SGHVS and CDR2 is FQNEAQ. V lost 8 bases and J lost 1, with 11 bases in between. CDR3: CASHSQGNTEAFF. The CDR3, as DNA: TGTGCCAGCCACTCCCAGGGGAACACTGAAGCTTTCTTT. Based on the CDR3 plus reference TRBV7-8 and TRBJ1-1, the full variable domain is GAGVSQSPRYKVAKRGQDVALRCDPISGHVSLFWYQQALGQGPEFLTYFQNEAQLDKSGLPSDRFFAERPEGSVSTLKIQRTQQEDSAVYLCASHSQGNTEAFFGQGTRLTVV.

CDR3 in DNA: TGTGCCAGCAGCCGTCGACTAGCGGCAGACCAAGAGACCCAGTACTTC. The encoded protein is CASSRRLAADQETQYF. The V gene is TRBV9, the J gene TRBJ2-5, with 9 bases aligning to TRBD2. The CDR3 spans 16 residues. Germline CDR1 and CDR2: SGDLS and YYNGEE. J gave up 0 bases and V 4 bases, and 7 bases lay outside the gene matches. Variable domain in full (rest from reference TRBV9 and TRBJ2-5): DSGVTQTPKHLITATGQRVTLRCSPRSGDLSVYWYQQSLDQGLQFLIQYYNGEERAKGNILERFSAQQFPDLHSELNLSSLELGDSALYFCASSRRLAADQETQYFGPGTRLLVL.

V and J are TRBV29-1 and TRBJ2-7, with TRBD2 identical over 9 bases. Germline-derived CDR1 and CDR2 are SQVTM and ANQGSEA. J gave up 3 bases and V 2 bases, and 5 bases lay outside the gene matches. The CDR3 runs to 14 residues. The CDR3, as DNA: TGCAGCGTTGAAATCGCTAGCGGGAACTACGAGCAGTACTTC. Residues: CSVEIASGNYEQYF.